This entry lists 22 T cell receptor beta chains sequenced from one sample in a study of CD8+ T cells in alopecia areata. Extraction of RNA preceded its reverse transcription into cDNA, which served as the sequencing template. The repertoire was sequenced with immunoSEQ multiplex PCR; TCRdb's copy has only in-frame clones and lacks some. Altogether about 76,000 clones are present, around 60% being singletons, with the ten largest covering roughly a quarter. The treatment here: oral pan-JAK inhibitor, 5-10 mg twice daily. The source was CD8+ T cells sorted from blood, collected at week 24, from a patient treated with tofacitinib. These TCRs come from a human donor with alopecia areata.

V is TRBV5-1 and J is TRBJ2-7, with 7 bases that match TRBD2. CDR1 is SGHRS and CDR2 is YFSETQ in the germline V gene. Losses at the gene ends were 0 bases for V and 3 bases for J; bases not matched to a gene: 3. The CDR3 contains 14 residues. CDR3 coding DNA: TGCGCCAGCAGCTTGGACCCGGGGGGCTACGAGCAGTACTTC. This sequence encodes CASSLDPGGYEQYF.

The sample holds one count of this clone. The V call is TRBV6-5, the J call TRBJ2-3, with 10 bases lining up with TRBD2. The CDR3 is 15 residues long. CDR1 is MNHEY and CDR2 is SVGAGI in the germline V gene. V was pared by 6 bases and J by 3 bases, with 6 bases of the junction left unmatched. The CDR3 DNA reads as TGTGCCAGCAGCCGATATAGCGGGAGGACAGATACGCAGTATTTT. Its translation is CASSRYSGRTDTQYF.

This clone was detected only a few times. The V call is TRBV7-2, the J call TRBJ1-4; the D is unclear. Trimming pared 1 base from V and 8 bases from J, leaving 11 bases between. The CDR3 sequence is 14 residues long. The germline CDR1 and CDR2 sequences are SGHTA and FQGNSA. The DNA of the CDR3 is TGTGCCAGCAGCTTAGGTTTCAGTGGCGAAAAACTGTTTTTT. Amino acids: CASSLGFSGEKLFF.

The chain uses TRBV4-1 and TRBJ2-7; 10 nucleotides line up with TRBD1. With 4 bases clipped from V and 4 bases from J, the junction kept 4 bases outside the gene matches. The CDR3 spans 14 residues. Germline V gene sequence: CDR1 MGHRA, CDR2 YSYEKL. The CDR3 region is CASSPGQGFYEQYF. In DNA, the CDR3 is TGCGCCAGCAGCCCGGGACAGGGGTTTTACGAGCAGTACTTC.

For the CDR3, the DNA is TGTGCCAGCAGCTTCGGACTAGCGGGAGGGAGCTCCTACGAGCAGTACTTC. It is translated as CASSFGLAGGSSYEQYF. The chain links TRBV13 to TRBJ2-7; 15 bases line up with TRBD2. CDR1 is PRHDT and CDR2 is FYEKMQ in the germline V gene (reference sequence). The CDR3 loop spans 17 amino acids. Trimming at V came to 3 bases and at J to 0 bases, leaving 3 bases not matched to a gene.

CDR3: CASSQDSTGARDTRYYYGYTF. The CDR3 nucleotides read TGCGCCAGCAGCCAAGATTCTACAGGCGCAAGGGACACCCGATATTACTATGGCTACACCTTC. The rearrangement uses TRBV4-1 and TRBJ1-2; weak D call: TRBD1 (6 bases). CDR3 length: 21 amino acids. The V end was cut by 0 bases, the J end by 3 bases, with 29 bases between. Per germline, CDR1 MGHRA and CDR2 YSYEKL.

The J gene is TRBJ2-7, the V gene TRBV7-6, with D possibly being TRBD2 (5 bases). The CDR3 runs 13 residues. Germline V gives CDR1 SGHVS, CDR2 FNYEAQ. The V end was cut by 5 bases, the J end by 7 bases, with 15 bases between. The CDR3, as DNA: TGTGCCAGCAGCCTCGGACCGGCGGGTGAGCAGTACTTC. It is translated as CASSLGPAGEQYF. Filled out from reference TRBV7-6 and TRBJ2-7, the complete variable domain reads GAGVSQSPRYKVTKRGQDVALRCDPISGHVSLYWYRQALGQGPEFLTYFNYEAQQDKSGLPNDRFSAERPEGSISTLTIQRTEQRDSAMYRCASSLGPAGEQYFGPGTRLTVT.

This clone occurred a few times. The chain uses TRBV19 and TRBJ2-5; D gene ambiguous. Germline-derived CDR1 and CDR2 are LNHDA and SQIVND (reference sequence). The CDR3 covers 15 residues. Between the trimmed V and J ends, which lost 4 bases and 1 base, there was a span of 13 bases. The CDR3 region has the DNA TGTGCCAGTAGTAACGGCGGACGGAGCCAAGAGACCCAGTACTTC. This encodes CASSNGGRSQETQYF.

The chain recombines TRBV6-5 with TRBJ2-3; weak D call: TRBD2 (5 bases). The germline V and J ends were trimmed by 2 bases and 4 bases, with 7 bases remaining between them. Germline V gives CDR1 MNHEY, CDR2 SVGAGI. The CDR3 sequence is 13 residues long. CDR3 region: CASSYGGADTQYF. The CDR3 nucleotides read TGTGCCAGCAGTTACGGAGGCGCAGATACGCAGTATTTT.

The rearrangement links TRBV15 to TRBJ2-3, with no clear D. CDR3 length equals 12 residues. Trimming cost V 5 bases and J 4 bases, with 7 bases left between them. Germline CDR1 reads LNHNV; CDR2 reads YYDKDF (reference sequence). CDR3 nucleotides: TGTGCCACCAGCGAAGGCTCAGATACGCAGTATTTT. Translated: CATSEGSDTQYF.

The DNA of the CDR3 is TGTGCCAGCAGGCCCAGCCACGGGACACTCTATGGCTACACCTTC. It encodes CASRPSHGTLYGYTF. The chain has TRBV7-3 and TRBJ1-2; D perhaps matches TRBD1 (6 bases). The CDR3 sequence is 15 residues long. The V gene lost 6 bases and the J gene lost 4 bases, with 18 bases spanning the gap. The germline V gene has CDR1 SGHTA and CDR2 FQGTGA.

The V and J genes are TRBV27 and TRBJ2-7, with D possibly TRBD1 on 5 matching bases. The V end was cut by 4 bases, the J end by 3 bases, with 7 bases between. Germline V gives CDR1 MNHEY, CDR2 SMNVEV (reference sequence). The CDR3 length is 12 residues. CDR3 sequence (DNA): TGTGCCAGCAGTTCTCAGGGCTACGAGCAGTACTTC. Protein product: CASSSQGYEQYF.

This clone has a count of ten or more. The chain combines TRBV6-5 with TRBJ2-6; D is undetermined. V dropped 5 bases and J dropped 0 bases, with 8 bases sitting between them. This CDR3 has 15 amino acids. CDR1 is MNHEY, CDR2 SVGAGI, per germline. In DNA, the CDR3 is TGTGCCAGCAGTGCCGGCGACTCTGGGGCCAACGTCCTGACTTTC. It yields the protein CASSAGDSGANVLTF.

V is TRBV29-1 and J is TRBJ2-6; 8 positions match TRBD1. This CDR3 contains 17 residues. V lost 3 bases and J lost 0; bases outside the gene matches: 7. Germline values: CDR1 SQVTM, CDR2 ANQGSEA. The CDR3 protein is CSVETGEDDSGANVLTF. Here the CDR3 DNA reads TGCAGCGTTGAGACAGGGGAGGATGACTCTGGGGCCAACGTCCTGACTTTC.

The V and J genes are TRBV4-1 and TRBJ2-1, with D unclear. Germline values: CDR1 MGHRA, CDR2 YSYEKL. The CDR3 has 14 residues. V dropped 0 bases and J dropped 8 bases, with 11 bases sitting between them. The CDR3 DNA sequence: TGCGCCAGCAGCCAAGAGCGTCCTGACTATGAGCAGTTCTTC. It yields the protein CASSQERPDYEQFF.

The V call is TRBV25-1, the J call TRBJ1-2; 10 nucleotides match TRBD1. Germline V gene lookup returns CDR1 MGHDK and CDR2 SYGVNS. The V segment lost 6 bases and the J segment 4 bases; nucleotides outside the gene matches: 5. The CDR3 contains 14 residues. In nucleotides, the CDR3 is TGTGCCAGCAGCGCGACAGGGGGCTTCTATGGCTACACCTTC. Its protein is CASSATGGFYGYTF.

To note about this clone: The conserved phenylalanine or tryptophan normally closing the CDR3 is absent here, so this likely arose from a read error. This chain links TRBV19 with TRBJ2-7; TRBD2 matches at 12 bases. Germline assignment: CDR1 LNHDA and CDR2 SQIVND (reference sequence). This CDR3 region has 14 residues. J gave up 5 bases and V 6 bases, and 5 bases lay outside the gene matches. The CDR3 DNA sequence: TGTGCCAGTAGGGCCCGACTAGCGGGAGACGAGCAGTACCTC. Amino acid sequence: CASRARLAGDEQYL.

The V gene is TRBV7-2, the J gene TRBJ2-5, with D hard to call. V was trimmed by 1 base and J by 3 bases, leaving 12 bases between them. Germline CDR1 and CDR2: SGHTA and FQGNSA. The CDR3 is made up of 15 amino acids. The CDR3 here is CASSLEFLGEETQYF. The CDR3 DNA reads as TGTGCCAGCAGCTTAGAGTTTTTGGGCGAAGAGACCCAGTACTTC.

The V call is TRBV5-1, the J call TRBJ2-1, with 9 positions matching TRBD2. Per germline, CDR1 SGHRS and CDR2 YFSETQ. The CDR3 sequence is 15 residues long. The V gene end was trimmed by 4 bases and the J gene end by 2 bases; junction bases not matched to a gene: 4. CDR3 sequence (DNA): TGCGCCAGCAGCCCAGCGGGGGGAACCTACAATGAGCAGTTCTTC. As protein: CASSPAGGTYNEQFF.

The rearrangement joins TRBV15 to TRBJ1-6, with a possible D match to TRBD1 (5 bases). V shed 1 base and J shed 11 bases, with 21 bases lying between them. CDR3 length: 17 residues. Germline loops: CDR1 LNHNV, CDR2 YYDKDF (reference sequence). The CDR3: CATSRGTDQRTTTPLHF. The CDR3 coding sequence is TGTGCCACCAGCAGAGGAACCGATCAACGGACAACCACACCCCTCCACTTT.

This clone was seen once. The genes are TRBV19 and TRBJ2-4; D is possibly TRBD1 (5 bases). Trimming took 7 bases from V and 5 from J, leaving 9 bases between them. The CDR3 is made up of 12 amino acids. CDR1 and CDR2 (germline): LNHDA, SQIVND (reference sequence). The CDR3 DNA sequence: TGTGCCAGTATAAGCAGGGAAAACATTCAGTACTTC. Translated, it gives CASISRENIQYF.

The rearrangement joins TRBV30 to TRBJ2-3; 13 nucleotides line up with TRBD2. Germline CDR1 GTSNPN, CDR2 SVGIG (reference sequence). The V segment lost 7 bases and the J segment 13 bases; nucleotides outside the gene matches: 11. The CDR3 has 13 amino acids. The DNA for the CDR3 is TGTGCCTCATACCTATCTGGGACTAGCGGGGAGTATTTT. Protein: CASYLSGTSGEYF. The full variable domain, completed using reference TRBV30 and TRBJ2-3, is SQTIHQWPATLVQPVGSPLSLECTVEGTSNPNLYWYRQAAGRGLQLLFYSVGIGQISSEVPQNLSASRPQDRQFILSSKKLLLSDSGFYLCASYLSGTSGEYFGPGTRLTVL.